The 28 T cell receptor beta chains below were found in one sample sequenced in a study of T cell responses to AZD1222 COVID-19 vaccine. Sequencing used immunoSEQ multiplex PCR; TCRdb keeps in-frame clones, though not all of them. The profile covers about 150,000 clones, with around nine tenths appearing a single time and less than 2% taken by the ten largest. This specimen was peripheral blood, taken on day 0 of AZD1222 vaccination. These receptors were obtained from an adult in good health.

CDR3 residues: CASSFPDARNTIYF. For the CDR3, the DNA is TGTGCCAGCAGTTTCCCGGACGCCAGAAACACCATATATTTT. This chain connects TRBV28 to TRBJ1-3; D not certain. Deletions cut 3 bases from V and 5 bases from J, with 11 bases between. Germline V gives CDR1 MDHEN, CDR2 SYDVKM. This CDR3 comprises 14 residues.

This clone was detected only once. V and J are TRBV5-1 and TRBJ2-7, with a tentative D call TRBD1 (6 bases). The V end was cut by 2 bases, the J end by 0 bases, with 9 bases between. Germline assignment: CDR1 SGHRS and CDR2 YFSETQ. The CDR3 covers 14 residues. This CDR3 is CASSFTGRSYEQYF. The DNA for the CDR3 is TGCGCCAGCAGCTTCACAGGGCGCTCCTACGAGCAGTACTTC.

The chain couples TRBV6-2 or TRBV6-3 to TRBJ1-5, with TRBD1 as a possible D gene (5 bases). Germline V gives CDR1 MNHEY, CDR2 SVGEGT. Trimming stripped 5 bases from V and 4 bases from J, with 9 bases between. There are 13 residues in the CDR3. CDR3 DNA: TGTGCCAGCAGTGGCGGGGGGAATCAGCCCCAGCATTTT. Its protein product is CASSGGGNQPQHF.

The chain links TRBV28 to TRBJ1-1; the match to TRBD1 covers 9 bases. Germline lookup yields CDR1 MDHEN and CDR2 SYDVKM. V lost 6 bases and J lost 0; bases outside the gene matches: 5. The CDR3 totals 15 residues. In nucleotides, the CDR3 is TGTGCCAGCAGGATGACAGGGGGAGTGAACACTGAAGCTTTCTTT. This translates into CASRMTGGVNTEAFF.

This chain links TRBV6-5 with TRBJ1-5; 10 nucleotides agree with TRBD1. J gave up 6 bases and V 2 bases, and 4 bases lay outside the gene matches. CDR1 MNHEY and CDR2 SVGAGI come from the germline V gene. This CDR3 has 15 amino acids. This CDR3 is CASSYGGQGSQPQHF. CDR3 DNA sequence: TGTGCCAGCAGTTACGGGGGACAGGGGAGTCAGCCCCAGCATTTT.

The chain carries TRBV13 and TRBJ2-3; TRBD2 matches 10 bases. This CDR3 has 15 amino acids. The J segment lost 3 bases and the V segment lost 4 bases, leaving 4 bases of the junction unmatched. Germline V gene sequence: CDR1 PRHDT, CDR2 FYEKMQ (reference sequence). Here the CDR3 reads CASSYPSGSTDTQYF. The CDR3 coding sequence is TGTGCCAGCAGCTACCCTAGCGGGAGTACAGATACGCAGTATTTT.

This clone was detected once. V gene TRBV7-9 combines with J gene TRBJ1-2; the D is unclear. Trimming took off 5 bases at V and 4 bases at J, with 14 bases between the two ends. The CDR3 is 14 residues long. CDR1 SEHNR and CDR2 FQNEAQ come from the germline V gene (reference sequence). The CDR3 DNA follows: TGTGCCAGCAGCATAAGCCGGGAGCTCTATGGCTACACCTTC. It codes for CASSISRELYGYTF.

The rearrangement joins TRBV14 to TRBJ2-3, with no clear D. The V end was cut by 2 bases, the J end by 2 bases, with 14 bases between. The CDR3 has 16 residues. Germline V gives CDR1 SGHDN, CDR2 FVKESK. Written as DNA, the CDR3 is TGTGCCAGCAGCCAAATGACTTTAGCTAACACAGATACGCAGTATTTT. Protein product: CASSQMTLANTDTQYF.

V usage is TRBV21-1 and J usage is TRBJ2-3; TRBD2 was called by the table and not checked on the DNA. TRBV21-1 is reported as a pseudogene. The CDR3 is 20 residues long. The CDR3 reads CASSNRPGLAGVNGTDTQYF. DNA for the CDR3: TGTGCCAGCAGCAATCGACCGGGACTAGCGGGAGTTAATGGCACAGATACGCAGTATTTT.

This clone was seen a single time. The CDR3: CASTSLGPYTDTQYF. DNA for the CDR3: TGTGCCAGCACCAGTTTGGGCCCCTACACAGATACGCAGTATTTT. This chain links TRBV2 with TRBJ2-3; D is unclear. V lost 7 bases and J lost 2, with 16 bases in between. Germline CDR1 SNHLY, CDR2 FYNNEI. This CDR3 has 15 amino acids.

J is TRBJ2-1 and V is TRBV27; D gene ambiguous. Germline CDR1 and CDR2: MNHEY and SMNVEV (reference sequence). The V gene lost 5 bases and the J gene lost 2 bases, with 10 bases spanning the gap. The CDR3 covers 14 residues. CDR3 coding DNA: TGTGCCAGCAGTCGAGCTTGGACCTACAATGAGCAGTTCTTC. It yields the protein CASSRAWTYNEQFF.

The gene calls are TRBV28 and TRBJ2-7, with D perhaps TRBD1 (6 bases). This CDR3 has 15 residues. CDR1 is MDHEN, CDR2 SYDVKM, per germline. V lost 5 bases to trimming and J lost 2 bases, with 16 bases between them. In nucleotides, the CDR3 is TGTGCCAGCAGTCTTCCTAGGACAGAGACCTACGAGCAGTACTTC. This codes for CASSLPRTETYEQYF.

The chain employs TRBV13 and TRBJ2-1, with 12 bases identical to TRBD2. There are 17 residues in the CDR3. Germline loops: CDR1 PRHDT, CDR2 FYEKMQ (reference sequence). V shed 0 bases, J shed 4 bases, and the junction held 4 bases outside the gene matches. The CDR3 here is CASSLGPTSGRYNEQFF. The CDR3 nucleotides read TGTGCCAGCAGCTTAGGTCCGACTAGCGGGAGATACAATGAGCAGTTCTTC.

In nucleotides, the CDR3 is TGTGCCAGCAGTGCGCGGACAGGGGTTTTGGAGACCCAGTACTTC. Protein sequence: CASSARTGVLETQYF. The chain uses TRBV6-2 or TRBV6-3 and TRBJ2-5; TRBD1 matches 9 bases. Germline-derived CDR1 and CDR2 are MNHEY and SVGEGT. The CDR3 runs to 15 residues. With V trimmed by 5 bases and J by 5 bases, 9 bases remained unmatched.

There are a few counts of this clone. This chain links TRBV25-1 with TRBJ2-1, with 10 bases aligning to TRBD1. The ends lost 3 bases at V and 7 bases at J; junction bases unmatched: 15. The CDR3 is 18 residues long. From germline, CDR1 is MGHDK and CDR2 SYGVNS. CDR3 sequence: CASSDPTTGTGEGNEQFF. CDR3 nucleotides: TGTGCCAGCAGTGACCCTACAACCGGGACAGGGGAGGGAAATGAGCAGTTCTTC.

This chain uses TRBV19 with TRBJ1-1; perhaps TRBD1 as D (5 bases). The CDR3 is 15 amino acids. V was trimmed by 5 bases and J by 0 bases, leaving 13 bases between them. Germline lookup yields CDR1 LNHDA and CDR2 SQIVND (reference sequence). CDR3 DNA sequence: TGTGCCAGTAGTCCCAGTCGCAGGGTGAACACTGAAGCTTTCTTT. The encoded protein is CASSPSRRVNTEAFF.

V and J are TRBV25-1 and TRBJ1-1, with D possibly being TRBD1 (6 bases). CDR3 length equals 14 residues. CDR1 is MGHDK, CDR2 SYGVNS, per germline. The V and J ends lost 6 bases and 4 bases respectively, with 15 bases between them. The CDR3 bases are TGTGCCAGCAGCGATGAGGGGGTTGCCACTGAAGCTTTCTTT. Translated: CASSDEGVATEAFF.

DNA for the CDR3: TGTGCCAGCAGTTTAAGCGCAGGAATCAATCAGCCCCAGCATTTT. Translating it yields CASSLSAGINQPQHF. The V call is TRBV27, the J call TRBJ1-5, with no clear D. V lost 2 bases and J lost 3, with 11 bases in between. Germline loops: CDR1 MNHEY, CDR2 SMNVEV (reference sequence). The CDR3 spans 15 residues.

V is TRBV11-3 and J is TRBJ2-5; the D is unclear. Trimming took 1 base from V and 5 from J, leaving 2 bases between them. The germline CDR1 and CDR2 sequences are SGHNT and YENEEA. CDR3 length: 11 amino acids. The CDR3 DNA is TGTGCCAGCAGCTTAGGCGAGACCCAGTACTTC. Its protein is CASSLGETQYF.

This clone was seen once. The genes are TRBV9 and TRBJ1-2; D might be TRBD1 (5 bases). Germline-derived CDR1 and CDR2 are SGDLS and YYNGEE. The CDR3 length is 14 residues. Trimming stripped 0 bases from V and 6 bases from J, with 12 bases between. The CDR3 is CASSVVALGDGYTF. The CDR3 DNA reads as TGTGCCAGCAGCGTAGTTGCCCTGGGGGATGGCTACACCTTC.

V and J are TRBV3-1 (or the pseudogene TRBV3-2) and TRBJ1-5; D ambiguous. There are 14 residues in the CDR3. Between the trimmed V and J ends, which lost 10 bases and 0 bases, there was a span of 13 bases. Per the germline V gene, CDR1 is LGHDT and CDR2 is YNNKEL (reference sequence). CDR3 nucleotide sequence: TGTGCCACCCTACAAAAGCGTAGCAATCAGCCCCAGCATTTT. This sequence encodes CATLQKRSNQPQHF.

This chain connects TRBV28 to TRBJ1-2, with TRBD1 as a possible D gene (5 bases). V was shortened by 2 bases and J by 4 bases, with 11 bases between the two germline ends. Per the germline V gene, CDR1 is MDHEN and CDR2 is SYDVKM. CDR3 length: 14 amino acids. In DNA, the CDR3 is TGTGCCAGCAGTTTAGAGGGACGGATCTATGGCTACACCTTC. It specifies CASSLEGRIYGYTF.

V is TRBV18 and J is TRBJ2-7; D call uncertain. The CDR3 runs to 12 residues. Deletions cut 2 bases from V and 3 bases from J, with 5 bases between. Germline CDR1 reads KGHSH; CDR2 reads LQKENI. The CDR3 DNA reads TGTGCCAGCTCACCAGGGCTCTACGAGCAGTACTTC. Translating gives CASSPGLYEQYF.

Points on this clone: The junction departs from the called germline gene at one end, perhaps through a read error. V gene TRBV7-9 combines with J gene TRBJ1-5; D ambiguous. Per germline, CDR1 SEHNR and CDR2 FQNEAQ (reference sequence). The CDR3 is 13 residues long. Written as DNA, the CDR3 is TGTGCCAGCAGCTTAAATTGGGATCAGGCCCAGCATTTT. Translating it yields CASSLNWDQAQHF.

This clone was found once. The V call is TRBV19, the J call TRBJ2-7, with 12 bases that match TRBD2. After removal of 4 bases from V and 2 bases from J, the junction contained 3 bases not matched to a gene. Germline V gene lookup returns CDR1 LNHDA and CDR2 SQIVND (reference sequence). The CDR3 contains 15 residues. The DNA for the CDR3 is TGTGCCAGTAGTACGACTAGCGGGAGTACCTACGAGCAGTACTTC. Translated: CASSTTSGSTYEQYF.

V usage is TRBV7-9 and J usage is TRBJ2-3, with TRBD2 identical over 7 bases. The CDR3 is 14 residues long. Germline V gene lookup returns CDR1 SEHNR and CDR2 FQNEAQ (reference sequence). V lost 1 base to trimming and J lost 4 bases; unmatched junction nucleotides: 2. The CDR3 sequence is CASSLVAGADTQYF. CDR3 DNA: TGTGCCAGCAGCTTAGTCGCGGGAGCAGATACGCAGTATTTT.

This clone was seen more than once but under ten times. V gene TRBV6-5 combines with J gene TRBJ1-5, with a weak D call TRBD1 (5 bases). This CDR3 is 16 amino acids long. Germline CDR1 MNHEY, CDR2 SVGAGI. Trimming pared 4 bases from V and 2 bases from J, leaving 15 bases between. CDR3 loop: CASSWGVPDRNQPQHF. As DNA, the CDR3 is TGTGCCAGCAGTTGGGGGGTCCCTGACCGCAATCAGCCCCAGCATTTT.

The chain uses TRBV7-8 and TRBJ1-1; TRBD1 might be the D (5 bases). The CDR3 sequence is 16 residues long. Germline CDR1 SGHVS, CDR2 FQNEAQ. Trimming stripped 4 bases from V and 5 bases from J, with 20 bases between. For the CDR3, the DNA is TGTGCCAGCAGCTCTCCACCGGGAGGGGTTAAGACTGAAGCTTTCTTT. This gives the protein CASSSPPGGVKTEAFF.